The 27 T cell receptor beta chains below all came from one sample that was sequenced in a study of T cell responses to AZD1222 COVID-19 vaccine. Some clones are missing from TCRdb's copy, which holds only in-frame ones; the method was immunoSEQ multiplex PCR. This sample has 110,000 to 150,000 clones, with 80% to 95% found just once. The sequences come from peripheral blood, collected on day 0 of AZD1222 vaccination. These receptors were collected from an adult in good health.

This clone was recorded once. The chain joins TRBV6-4 to TRBJ2-1, with 8 nucleotides matching TRBD2. CDR3 length: 14 amino acids. Trimming cost V 6 bases and J 1 base; bases outside gene matches: 2. Germline V CDR1 and CDR2: MRHNA, SNTAGT. The CDR3 DNA reads as TGTGCCAGCAGCCGGGGGGGGTCCTACAATGAGCAGTTCTTC. Translation gives CASSRGGSYNEQFF.

The V and J genes are TRBV6-6 and TRBJ1-2; unclear D gene. Trimming took off 7 bases at V and 9 bases at J, with 18 bases between the two ends. The CDR3 totals 13 residues. Germline V CDR1 and CDR2: MNHNY, SVGAGI (reference sequence). DNA for the CDR3: TGTGCCAGCACCAACCGGTCTGCGGGGAGCTACACCTTC. It encodes CASTNRSAGSYTF.

The J gene is TRBJ2-7, the V gene TRBV11-1, with D possibly TRBD2 on 5 matching bases. Germline-derived CDR1 and CDR2 are SGHAT and FQDESV (reference sequence). The CDR3 contains 15 residues. V was pared by 5 bases and J by 3 bases, with 17 bases between. The CDR3 DNA follows: TGTGCCAGCAGCGAAGGGAGTGAGGTTATCTACGAGCAGTACTTC. Protein sequence: CASSEGSEVIYEQYF.

This clone was picked up one time. The chain employs TRBV5-1 and TRBJ1-2; D gene unclear. Germline V gene lookup returns CDR1 SGHRS and CDR2 YFSETQ. CDR3 length: 14 amino acids. Trimming took off 5 bases at V and 4 bases at J, with 15 bases between the two ends. CDR3 sequence (DNA): TGCGCCAGCAGAATGGAGGGCCAAACCTATGGCTACACCTTC. Translating gives CASRMEGQTYGYTF.

The CDR3 is CASSRRDRDNYGYTF. The CDR3 DNA follows: TGTGCCAGCAGTCGCAGGGACAGGGATAACTATGGCTACACCTTC. The chain combines TRBV7-2 with TRBJ1-2; 9 nucleotides agree with TRBD1. The V gene's germline CDR1 is SGHTA and CDR2 FQGNSA. V was pared by 6 bases and J by 1 base, with 6 bases of the junction left unmatched. CDR3 length: 15 residues.

This clone was seen once. The CDR3 nucleotides read TGTGCCAGCAGCTTGACAGGGGGCGCCTACGAGCAGTACTTC. Translated: CASSLTGGAYEQYF. The chain joins TRBV11-1 to TRBJ2-7, with 10 bases lining up with TRBD1. Germline CDR1 SGHAT, CDR2 FQDESV (reference sequence). V gave up 3 bases and J gave up 2 bases; unmatched junction bases: 1. The CDR3 spans 14 residues.

The chain uses TRBV5-1 and TRBJ2-1, with 8 bases that match TRBD2. Per the germline V gene, CDR1 is SGHRS and CDR2 is YFSETQ. V lost 4 bases, J lost 4 bases, and 7 bases stayed unmatched. CDR3 length: 15 residues. This CDR3 reads CASSHSGDPYNEQFF. The CDR3 nucleotides read TGCGCCAGCAGCCATAGCGGGGACCCTTACAATGAGCAGTTCTTC. Full variable domain (rest looked up from reference TRBV5-1 and TRBJ2-1): KAGVTQTPRYLIKTRGQQVTLSCSPISGHRSVSWYQQTPGQGLQFLFEYFSETQRNKGNFPGRFSGRQFSNSRSEMNVSTLELGDSALYLCASSHSGDPYNEQFFGPGTRLTVL.

In its sample, this clone was seen once. The chain combines TRBV7-8 with TRBJ1-6; D uncertain. The CDR3 has 19 amino acids. Germline loops: CDR1 SGHVS, CDR2 FQNEAQ. Trimming took 5 bases from V and 5 from J, leaving 25 bases between them. The CDR3, as DNA: TGTGCCAGCAGCCCCTTACGGGCAAGGGTCTCGAGGGATAATTCACCCCTCCACTTT. Translated: CASSPLRARVSRDNSPLHF.

This clone occurred once. The J gene is TRBJ1-2, the V gene TRBV3-1 (or the pseudogene TRBV3-2); possible D gene TRBD1, 5 bases. V lost 1 base to trimming and J lost 8 bases, with 11 bases between them. From germline, CDR1 is LGHDT and CDR2 YNNKEL (reference sequence). The CDR3 covers 13 residues. The CDR3 DNA is TGTGCCAGCAGCCAAGGGGGCAGAATGGGCTACACCTTC. It is translated as CASSQGGRMGYTF.

The rearrangement links TRBV10-3 to TRBJ1-3; 8 bases match TRBD1. The CDR3 spans 15 residues. V shed 6 bases and J 0 bases; nucleotides not matched to a gene: 4. Germline-derived CDR1 and CDR2 are ENHRY and SYGVKD. CDR3 nucleotides: TGTGCCATCAGCCCGGACAGGGACTCTGGAAACACCATATATTTT. This codes for CAISPDRDSGNTIYF.

The chain is built from TRBV6-5 and TRBJ1-3, with 7 bases fitting TRBD1. Germline V gene sequence: CDR1 MNHEY, CDR2 SVGAGI. V lost 6 bases, J lost 3 bases, and 5 bases stayed unmatched. This CDR3 contains 14 residues. The CDR3 spells CASSPAGGGNTIYF. The CDR3 DNA reads as TGTGCCAGCAGCCCCGCAGGGGGTGGAAACACCATATATTTT.

This clone appeared once. The CDR3 sequence is CASSAVDSLNTEAFF. CDR3 coding DNA: TGTGCCAGCAGTGCTGTGGACAGTTTGAACACTGAAGCTTTCTTT. The chain couples TRBV25-1 to TRBJ1-1; weak D call: TRBD1 (6 bases). The CDR3 has 15 residues. V lost 4 bases and J 0 bases, leaving 12 bases between the germline ends. The V gene's germline CDR1 is MGHDK and CDR2 SYGVNS.

The rearrangement uses TRBV2 and TRBJ1-5; no firm D call. Germline lookup yields CDR1 SNHLY and CDR2 FYNNEI. Trimming cost V 4 bases and J 2 bases, with 9 bases left between them. The CDR3 length is 14 residues. For the CDR3, the DNA is TGTGCCAGCAGTGGCCCTAGCGGCAATCAGCCCCAGCATTTT. Amino acid sequence: CASSGPSGNQPQHF.

This chain connects TRBV7-9 to TRBJ1-4, with no clear D. The CDR3 runs 14 residues. The germline V gene encodes CDR1 SEHNR and CDR2 FQNEAQ (reference sequence). V gave up 0 bases and J gave up 6 bases, with 8 bases separating them. This CDR3 is CASSLAGWHEKLFF. The CDR3 DNA sequence: TGTGCCAGCAGCTTAGCAGGGTGGCATGAAAAACTGTTTTTT.

This clone was seen just once. The chain uses TRBV19 and TRBJ1-1; the D is unclear. Per the germline V gene, CDR1 is LNHDA and CDR2 is SQIVND (reference sequence). V was pared by 1 base and J by 4 bases, with 16 bases between. The CDR3 spans 16 residues. The CDR3 loop is CASSIASQISPTEAFF. The CDR3 DNA is TGTGCCAGTAGTATAGCCTCACAGATAAGCCCCACTGAAGCTTTCTTT.

This chain joins TRBV7-6 and TRBJ2-1; possible D gene TRBD2, 6 bases. This CDR3 region has 15 residues. From germline, CDR1 is SGHVS and CDR2 FNYEAQ. The V end was cut by 2 bases, the J end by 5 bases, with 13 bases between. As DNA, the CDR3 is TGTGCCAGCAGCTTATCCGGGACTCCCCACAATGAGCAGTTCTTC. Protein sequence: CASSLSGTPHNEQFF.

The J gene is TRBJ2-7, the V gene TRBV19; 8 nucleotides line up with TRBD2. The CDR3 sequence is 16 residues long. The V gene's germline CDR1 is LNHDA and CDR2 SQIVND (reference sequence). The V and J ends lost 6 bases and 7 bases, in that order; junction bases with no gene match: 17. The CDR3: CASSSPPSGSLREQYF. The CDR3 nucleotides read TGTGCCAGTAGCAGCCCCCCGAGCGGGAGTCTTAGGGAGCAGTACTTC.

This clone was seen a single time. This chain links TRBV9 with TRBJ2-5; the D is unclear. The CDR3 is 12 amino acids. Trimming took 3 bases from V and 5 from J, leaving 8 bases between them. CDR1 is SGDLS and CDR2 is YYNGEE in the germline V gene. The CDR3 sequence: CASSARGETQYF. The CDR3 DNA follows: TGTGCCAGCAGCGCGCGTGGGGAGACCCAGTACTTC.

The chain links TRBV2 to TRBJ1-2, with TRBD1 as a possible D gene (5 bases). V lost 8 bases and J lost 0, with 16 bases in between. CDR1 and CDR2 from the germline V gene are SNHLY and FYNNEI. CDR3 size: 15 residues. As DNA, the CDR3 is TGTGCCAGCTCGGAAGTCGGGGGAGCTAACTATGGCTACACCTTC. This codes for CASSEVGGANYGYTF.

The V gene is TRBV6-6, the J gene TRBJ2-7; D is unclear. Germline V gives CDR1 MNHNY, CDR2 SVGAGI (reference sequence). Trimming took 4 bases from V and 5 from J, leaving 15 bases between them. The CDR3 has 14 amino acids. CDR3 in DNA: TGTGCCAGCAGTTCCAGGCCGGTAACCCACGAGCAGTACTTC. It codes for CASSSRPVTHEQYF.

V and J are TRBV24-1 and TRBJ2-5, with 12 bases that match TRBD1. This CDR3 is built from 16 residues. The ends lost 4 bases at V and 5 bases at J; junction bases unmatched: 7. Germline V gives CDR1 KGHDR, CDR2 SFDVKD. CDR3 protein: CATSDPGQGAPETQYF. In DNA, the CDR3 is TGTGCCACCAGTGACCCGGGACAGGGGGCGCCCGAGACCCAGTACTTC.

This clone appeared a single time. The chain joins TRBV11-1 to TRBJ1-4, with a weak D call TRBD1 (5 bases). This CDR3 contains 16 residues. With 2 bases removed from V and 2 bases from J, the gap between germline ends came to 12 bases. Germline CDR1 reads SGHAT; CDR2 reads FQDESV (reference sequence). The CDR3 region is CASSLFPGQTNEKLFF. As DNA, the CDR3 is TGTGCCAGCAGCTTATTCCCGGGGCAGACTAATGAAAAACTGTTTTTT.

The chain couples TRBV6-1 to TRBJ1-3, with D perhaps matching TRBD1 (5 bases). Between the trimmed V and J ends, which lost 3 bases and 4 bases, there was a span of 16 bases. CDR1 is MNHNS and CDR2 is SASEGT in the germline V gene. The CDR3 runs 16 residues. Here the CDR3 DNA reads TGTGCCAGCAGTGAGGGGACTCCCCTAAGAGGAAACACCATATATTTT. Its translation: CASSEGTPLRGNTIYF.

This rearrangement joins TRBV27 to TRBJ2-1; D may be TRBD2 (5 bases). CDR1 and CDR2 from the germline V gene are MNHEY and SMNVEV (reference sequence). Between the trimmed V and J ends, which lost 5 bases and 10 bases, there was a span of 15 bases. The CDR3 is made up of 13 amino acids. The CDR3 protein is CASSTRLEGEQFF. The DNA for the CDR3 is TGTGCCAGCAGTACCCGATTAGAGGGAGAGCAGTTCTTC.

The count of this clone is one. V is TRBV27 and J is TRBJ2-1; 9 bases are a match to TRBD2. There are 16 residues in the CDR3. The trim removed 4 bases at V and 3 bases at J, leaving 7 bases unmatched. CDR1 is MNHEY and CDR2 is SMNVEV in the germline V gene (reference sequence). CDR3 sequence: CASSSLAGRGYNEQFF. The CDR3 DNA reads TGTGCCAGCAGTTCGCTAGCGGGAAGGGGCTACAATGAGCAGTTCTTC.

The V and J genes are TRBV7-2 and TRBJ1-5, with 8 bases identical to TRBD1. V was pared by 5 bases and J by 7 bases, with 13 bases of the junction left unmatched. The CDR3 contains 16 residues. The germline V gene encodes CDR1 SGHTA and CDR2 FQGNSA. Here the CDR3 DNA reads TGTGCCAGCAGCCCTCGGACAGGGAGGGACAACCAGCCCCAGCATTTT. Protein product: CASSPRTGRDNQPQHF.

This clone has only one observation. The V gene is TRBV6-6, the J gene TRBJ1-5, with D hard to call. V lost 0 bases, J lost 9 bases, and 9 bases lay in between. The CDR3 totals 13 residues. Germline CDR1 MNHNY, CDR2 SVGAGI (reference sequence). This CDR3 reads CASSYSGNVPQHF. The CDR3 DNA is TGTGCCAGCAGTTACTCGGGCAACGTGCCCCAGCATTTT.